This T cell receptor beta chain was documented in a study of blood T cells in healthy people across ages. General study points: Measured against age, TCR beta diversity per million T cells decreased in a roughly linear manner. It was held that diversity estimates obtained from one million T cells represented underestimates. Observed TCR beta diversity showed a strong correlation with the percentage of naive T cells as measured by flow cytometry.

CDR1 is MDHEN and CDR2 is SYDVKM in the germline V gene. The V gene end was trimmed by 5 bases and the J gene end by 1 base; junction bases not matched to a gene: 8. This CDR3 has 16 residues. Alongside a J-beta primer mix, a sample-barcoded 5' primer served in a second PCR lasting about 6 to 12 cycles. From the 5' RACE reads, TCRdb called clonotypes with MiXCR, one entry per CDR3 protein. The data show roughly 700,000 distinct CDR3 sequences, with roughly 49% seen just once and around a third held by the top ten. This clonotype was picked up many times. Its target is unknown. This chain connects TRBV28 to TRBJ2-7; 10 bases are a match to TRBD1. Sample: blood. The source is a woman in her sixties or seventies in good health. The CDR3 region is CASSHPLGQGSYEQYF. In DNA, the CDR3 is TGTGCCAGCAGTCACCCATTGGGACAGGGGTCCTACGAGCAGTACTTC. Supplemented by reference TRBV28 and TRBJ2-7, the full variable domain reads DVKVTQSSRYLVKRTGEKVFLECVQDMDHENMFWYRQDPGLGLRLIYFSYDVKMKEKGDIPEGYSVSREKKERFSLILESASTNQTSMYLCASSHPLGQGSYEQYFGPGTRLTVT.